There are many counts of the clone carrying this TCR beta chain. The data derive from a study of low-dose radiotherapy and immunotherapy resistance in tumors. Study-level information: Cyclophosphamide infusions of 200 mg/m2 came every two weeks, one day before radiation-immunotherapy.

TCRs were amplified for roughly 20 PCR cycles with a constant-region primer and V-primer adapter. In vitro transcription amplified the mRNA that had been isolated. TCRdb called the reads again in MiXCR, with one record for every CDR3 protein. There are 40,000 to 65,000 distinct CDR3 sequences in the sample; roughly a third occur only once, and 7.5% to 9.5% lies in the top ten. Time point indicated: after trial treatment. Treatment reported: LDRT plus nivolumab, ipilimumab, low-dose cyclophosphamide and aspirin (RACIN trial). The starting material was PBMCs, obtained after low-dose radiotherapy plus immunotherapy. The TCR originated in a male donor with rectosigmoid adenocarcinoma.

CDR3 loop: CASSLSGDLRNEQFF. The DNA for the CDR3 is TGTGCCAGCAGTTTATCAGGGGACCTACGGAATGAGCAGTTCTTC. J is TRBJ2-1 and V is TRBV28; TRBD1 is a possible D gene (6 bases). Germline loops: CDR1 MDHEN, CDR2 SYDVKM. The CDR3 loop spans 15 amino acids. V lost 1 base to trimming and J lost 7 bases, with 14 bases between them.